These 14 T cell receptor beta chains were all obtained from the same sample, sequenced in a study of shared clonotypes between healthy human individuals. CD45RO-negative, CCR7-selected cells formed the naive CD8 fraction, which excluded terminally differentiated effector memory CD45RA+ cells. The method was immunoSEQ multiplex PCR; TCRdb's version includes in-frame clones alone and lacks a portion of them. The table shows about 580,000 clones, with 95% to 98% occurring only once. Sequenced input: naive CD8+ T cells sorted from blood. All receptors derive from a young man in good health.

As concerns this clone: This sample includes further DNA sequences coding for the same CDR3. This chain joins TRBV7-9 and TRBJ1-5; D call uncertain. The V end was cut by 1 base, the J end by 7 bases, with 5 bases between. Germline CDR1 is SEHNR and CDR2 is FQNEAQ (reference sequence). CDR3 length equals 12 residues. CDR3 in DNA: TGTGCCAGCAGCTTAGGTTCGCAGCCCCAGCATTTT. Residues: CASSLGSQPQHF. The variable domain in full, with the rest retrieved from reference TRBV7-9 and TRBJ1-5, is DTGVSQNPRHKITKRGQNVTFRCDPISEHNRLYWYRQTLGQGPEFLTYFQNEAQLEKSRLLSDRFSAERPKGSFSTLEIQRTEQGDSAMYLCASSLGSQPQHFGDGTRLSIL.

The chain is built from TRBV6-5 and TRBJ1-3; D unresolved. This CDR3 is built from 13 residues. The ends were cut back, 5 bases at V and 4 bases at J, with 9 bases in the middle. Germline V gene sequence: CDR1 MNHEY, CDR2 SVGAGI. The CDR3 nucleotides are TGTGCCAGCAGTCCGGACGGGGGAAACACCATATATTTT. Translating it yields CASSPDGGNTIYF.

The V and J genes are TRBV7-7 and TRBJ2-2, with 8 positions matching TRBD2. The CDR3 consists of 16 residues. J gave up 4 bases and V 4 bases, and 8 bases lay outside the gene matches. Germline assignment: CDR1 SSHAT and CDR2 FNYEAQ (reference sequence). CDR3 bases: TGTGCCAGCAGCTATAAGCGGGAGTCGGGCACCGGGGAGCTGTTTTTT. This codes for CASSYKRESGTGELFF.

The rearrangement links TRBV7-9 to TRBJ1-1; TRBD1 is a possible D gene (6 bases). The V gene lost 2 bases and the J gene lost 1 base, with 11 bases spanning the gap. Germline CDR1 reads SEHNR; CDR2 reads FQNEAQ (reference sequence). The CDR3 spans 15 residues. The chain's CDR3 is CASSLRTDPNTEAFF. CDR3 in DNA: TGTGCCAGCAGCTTAAGGACAGATCCGAACACTGAAGCTTTCTTT.

CDR3 in DNA: TGTGCCAGTAGTATGGGTCGATTCAACACTGAAGCTTTCTTT. Its translation is CASSMGRFNTEAFF. V usage is TRBV19 and J usage is TRBJ1-1; D is uncertain. CDR1 and CDR2 (germline): LNHDA, SQIVND (reference sequence). There are 14 residues in the CDR3. The V end lost 3 bases, the J end lost 2 bases, and 10 bases lay between the germline ends.

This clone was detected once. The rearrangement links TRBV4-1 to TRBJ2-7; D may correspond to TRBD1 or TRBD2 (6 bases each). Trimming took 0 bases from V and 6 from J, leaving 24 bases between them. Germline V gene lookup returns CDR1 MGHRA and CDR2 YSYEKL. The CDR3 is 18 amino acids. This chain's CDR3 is CASSQEGGRGAVSVEQYF. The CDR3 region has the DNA TGCGCCAGCAGCCAAGAAGGGGGGCGTGGGGCGGTGAGTGTCGAGCAGTACTTC.

CDR3 nucleotides: TGTGCCAGCGGGGAGGGGGCCTACAATGAGCAGTTCTTC. This gives the protein CASGEGAYNEQFF. This chain joins TRBV2 and TRBJ2-1; tentative D call: TRBD2 (7 bases). The CDR3 runs 13 residues. Trimming removed 8 bases from V and 2 bases from J, with 10 bases in between. Germline V lookup: CDR1 SNHLY, CDR2 FYNNEI.

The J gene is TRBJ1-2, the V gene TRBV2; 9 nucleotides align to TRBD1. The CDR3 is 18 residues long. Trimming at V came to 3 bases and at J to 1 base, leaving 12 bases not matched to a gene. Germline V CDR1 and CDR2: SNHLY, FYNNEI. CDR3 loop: CASSDGGTGKDGNYGYTF. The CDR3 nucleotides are TGTGCCAGCAGTGACGGGGGGACAGGGAAGGATGGTAACTATGGCTACACCTTC.

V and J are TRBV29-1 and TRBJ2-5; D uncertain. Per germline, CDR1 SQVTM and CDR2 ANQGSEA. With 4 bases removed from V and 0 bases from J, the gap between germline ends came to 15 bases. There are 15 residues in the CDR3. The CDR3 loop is CSVVPRTEYQETQYF. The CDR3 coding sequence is TGCAGCGTTGTTCCTAGGACCGAGTACCAAGAGACCCAGTACTTC.

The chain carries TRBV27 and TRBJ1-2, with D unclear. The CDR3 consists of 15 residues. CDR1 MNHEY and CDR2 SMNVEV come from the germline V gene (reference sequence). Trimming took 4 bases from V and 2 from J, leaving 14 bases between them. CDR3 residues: CASSSLEERNYGYTF. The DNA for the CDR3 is TGTGCCAGCAGTTCCCTAGAGGAAAGAAACTATGGCTACACCTTC.

The CDR3, as DNA: TGTGCCAGCAGCTTGGGAGGGGACGAGCAGTACTTC. Its translation: CASSLGGDEQYF. The rearrangement links TRBV5-4 to TRBJ2-7, with D perhaps assigned TRBD1 or TRBD2 (5 bases each). Germline CDR1 SGHNT, CDR2 YYREEE (reference sequence). Trimming took off 0 bases at V and 5 bases at J, with 6 bases between the two ends. This CDR3 has 12 residues.

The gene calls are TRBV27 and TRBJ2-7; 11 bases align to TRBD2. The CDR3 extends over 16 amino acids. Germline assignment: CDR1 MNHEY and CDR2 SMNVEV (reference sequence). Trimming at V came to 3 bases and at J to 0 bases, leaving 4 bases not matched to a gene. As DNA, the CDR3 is TGTGCCAGCAGTTTCTCAACTAGCGGGAGCTCCTACGAGCAGTACTTC. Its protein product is CASSFSTSGSSYEQYF.

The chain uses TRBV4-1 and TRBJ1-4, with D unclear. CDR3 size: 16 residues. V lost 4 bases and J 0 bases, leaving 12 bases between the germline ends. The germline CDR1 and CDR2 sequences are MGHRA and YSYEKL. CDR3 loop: CASSRGRNATNEKLFF. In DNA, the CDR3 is TGCGCCAGCAGCCGAGGACGGAATGCAACTAATGAAAAACTGTTTTTT.

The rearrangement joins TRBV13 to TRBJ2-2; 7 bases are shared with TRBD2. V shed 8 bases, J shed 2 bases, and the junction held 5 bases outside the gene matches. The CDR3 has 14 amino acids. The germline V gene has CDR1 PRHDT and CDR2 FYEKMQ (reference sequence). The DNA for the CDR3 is TGTGCCAGCCTACTAGCGTTAAACACCGGGGAGCTGTTTTTT. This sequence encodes CASLLALNTGELFF.